The table lists the clone carrying this T cell receptor beta chain with a few counts. This specimen comes from a study of blood T cell repertoires in COVID-19. As for the study in general: There were acute and convalescent COVID-19 samples, and they came from the United States, Italy and Spain. Sources were T cells, B-cell-depleted T cells, or PBMCs; the material itself was cDNA or gDNA.

Original data processing: Amplification of reference gene primers was used by the study to estimate nucleated cell counts. TCRdb's table, derived via immunoSEQ multiplex PCR, lists solely in-frame clones and lacks some. The V and J calls and clone size come from that table; D and trimming were worked out from the DNA. The data hold approximately 140,000 clones, with roughly 76% observed a single time. CDR3 length: 16 residues. The V gene's germline CDR1 is SGHRS and CDR2 YFSETQ. V was clipped by 7 bases and J by 1 base; unmatched bases: 8. V and J are TRBV5-1 and TRBJ2-6; 7 bases fit TRBD2. Specimen: peripheral blood. The source is a human donor with acute or convalescent COVID-19. The donor label of this sample is uncertain. The CDR3 protein is CASGEGLKSGANVLTF. CDR3 DNA: TGCGCCAGCGGGGAGGGGCTCAAGTCTGGGGCCAACGTCCTGACTTTC. The variable domain in full, with the rest retrieved from reference TRBV5-1 and TRBJ2-6, is KAGVTQTPRYLIKTRGQQVTLSCSPISGHRSVSWYQQTPGQGLQFLFEYFSETQRNKGNFPGRFSGRQFSNSRSEMNVSTLELGDSALYLCASGEGLKSGANVLTFGAGSRLTVL.